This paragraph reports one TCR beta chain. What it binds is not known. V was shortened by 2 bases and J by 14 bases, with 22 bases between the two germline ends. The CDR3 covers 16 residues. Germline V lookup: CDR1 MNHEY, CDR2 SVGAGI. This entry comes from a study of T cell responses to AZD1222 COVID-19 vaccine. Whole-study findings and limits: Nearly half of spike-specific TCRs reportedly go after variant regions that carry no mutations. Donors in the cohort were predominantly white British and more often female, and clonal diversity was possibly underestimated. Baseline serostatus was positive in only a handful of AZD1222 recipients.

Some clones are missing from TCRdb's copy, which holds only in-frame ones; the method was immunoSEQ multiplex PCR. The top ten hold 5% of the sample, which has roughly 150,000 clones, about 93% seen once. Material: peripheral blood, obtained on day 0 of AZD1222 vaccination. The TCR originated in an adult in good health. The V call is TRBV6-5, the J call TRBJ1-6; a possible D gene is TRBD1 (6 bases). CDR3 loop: CASSYVTGTRAGALHF. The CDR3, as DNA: TGTGCCAGCAGTTACGTCACCGGGACACGGGCGGGGGCCCTCCACTTT.